These 5 T cell receptor beta chains share one sample of origin, sequenced in a study of blood T cell repertoires in COVID-19. Repertoires were generated with immunoSEQ multiplex PCR, while TCRdb's copy carries only in-frame clones and drops some. Of 200,000 or so clones in the sample, approximately 91% were seen once. The source material was peripheral blood. These receptors all stem from a man aged 50-60 years with COVID-19, enrolled during active disease.

This chain uses TRBV19 with TRBJ1-2, with no clear D. Trimming removed 6 bases at V and 0 bases at J, with 14 bases between. The CDR3 contains 15 residues. CDR1 is LNHDA, CDR2 SQIVND, per germline (reference sequence). Here the CDR3 reads CASSRQGLSNYGYTF. The CDR3 region has the DNA TGTGCCAGTAGCAGACAAGGACTTTCTAACTATGGCTACACCTTC. Variable domain in full (rest from reference TRBV19 and TRBJ1-2): DGGITQSPKYLFRKEGQNVTLSCEQNLNHDAMYWYRQDPGQGLRLIYYSQIVNDFQKGDIAEGYSVSREKKESFPLTVTSAQKNPTAFYLCASSRQGLSNYGYTFGSGTRLTVV.

This clone was counted a few times. The rearrangement joins TRBV18 to TRBJ1-6, with D hard to call. V lost 6 bases and J 14 bases, leaving 20 bases between the germline ends. Looked up from germline, CDR1 is KGHSH and CDR2 is LQKENI. CDR3 size: 14 residues. The CDR3 nucleotides are TGTGCCAGCTCCAATCTCCCCGGACTTGGGGCCCTCCACTTT. Its translation: CASSNLPGLGALHF. The whole variable domain, filled in from reference TRBV18 and TRBJ1-6, reads NAGVMQNPRHLVRRRGQEARLRCSPMKGHSHVYWYRQLPEEGLKFMVYLQKENIIDESGMPKERFSAEFPKEGPSILRIQQVVRGDSAAYFCASSNLPGLGALHFGNGTRLTVT.

The rearrangement links TRBV7-2 to TRBJ2-5; 8 positions match TRBD2. Per the germline V gene, CDR1 is SGHTA and CDR2 is FQGNSA. Trimming removed 1 base from V and 4 bases from J; junction bases left unmatched: 8. This CDR3 spans 16 amino acids. In nucleotides, the CDR3 is TGTGCCAGCAGCTTAGATGTAGCGGGGTGGGTAGAGACCCAGTACTTC. The encoded protein is CASSLDVAGWVETQYF.

CDR3 residues: CASSLDRGSGANVLTF. The DNA of the CDR3 is TGTGCCAGCAGTTTGGACAGGGGCTCTGGGGCCAACGTCCTGACTTTC. V is TRBV28 and J is TRBJ2-6, with TRBD1 matching over 9 bases. V was clipped by 3 bases and J by 0 bases; unmatched bases: 0. The CDR3 loop spans 16 amino acids. CDR1 is MDHEN, CDR2 SYDVKM, per germline.

Concerning this clone: This specimen includes other DNA sequences encoding the same CDR3. The chain combines TRBV7-2 with TRBJ1-5; D might be TRBD1 (6 bases). Germline CDR1 SGHTA, CDR2 FQGNSA. The CDR3 is 15 residues long. V was cut by 4 bases and J by 6 bases, with 16 bases left in between. The CDR3 DNA reads as TGTGCCAGCAGCTCAGTGGGGGGGGGCGGTCAGCCCCAGCATTTT. Translating gives CASSSVGGGGQPQHF.